This T cell receptor beta chain came from a study of radiotherapy plus CTLA-4 blockade in lung cancer listed by TCRdb under 2018. Concerning the study at large: Among the enrolled patients, approximately 18% had an objective response, and approximately 33% reached disease control. General findings and caveats noted by the study authors: After treatment with radiotherapy and ipilimumab, TCR clones that originated in tumors expanded in peripheral blood. Early dynamic changes in blood T cell clones, together with increased serum interferon-beta after radiation, were reported as the strongest predictors of response.

With respect to this clone: Which antigen it targets is not known. Base quality data are lacking; no much larger clone is found one base away.

Receptors were amplified or captured by the immunoSEQ multiplex PCR assay. TCRdb limited this immuneACCESS table to in-frame rearrangements with V and J called. A share of clones is missing; checked studies link under half to unresolved V genes, and the rest is unexplained. This sample lists 85,000 to 130,000 clones; approximately 81% were detected once. Of the sample, less than 2.5% is held by the ten largest clones. The study evaluated CTLA-4 blockade (ipilimumab) given together with focal radiation therapy in patients who had chemo-refractory metastatic non-small-cell lung cancer. CDR1 and CDR2, per the germline V gene, are SGHAT and FQNNGV. The junction shows trimming of 6 bases on V and 1 base on J, and the gene matches do not reach 4 bases of it. There are 14 amino acids in the CDR3, from cysteine to phenylalanine inclusive. CDR3 DNA only is kept here, 42 bases in frame from base 1.

The sequence links TRBV11-2 to TRBJ2-7, with TRBD2 identical over 9 junction bases. This receptor was obtained from a human donor with non-small cell lung cancer that progressed on radiotherapy plus ipilimumab. Some clones in this sample may be carry-over from other donors' samples. The input for sequencing was peripheral blood, taken from a patient treated with radiotherapy plus ipilimumab. CDR3 protein: CASSSTSGSYEQYF. The DNA sequence reads TGTGCCAGCAGTTCGACTAGCGGATCCTACGAGCAGTACTTC. Here the CDR3 is joined to the reference TRBV11-2 and TRBJ2-7 genes, and the full variable domain is: EAGVAQSPRYKIIEKRQSVAFWCNPISGHATLYWYQQILGQGPKLLIQFQNNGVVDDSQLPKDRFSAERLKGVDSTLKIQPAKLEDSAVYLCASSSTSGSYEQYFGPGTRLTVT.